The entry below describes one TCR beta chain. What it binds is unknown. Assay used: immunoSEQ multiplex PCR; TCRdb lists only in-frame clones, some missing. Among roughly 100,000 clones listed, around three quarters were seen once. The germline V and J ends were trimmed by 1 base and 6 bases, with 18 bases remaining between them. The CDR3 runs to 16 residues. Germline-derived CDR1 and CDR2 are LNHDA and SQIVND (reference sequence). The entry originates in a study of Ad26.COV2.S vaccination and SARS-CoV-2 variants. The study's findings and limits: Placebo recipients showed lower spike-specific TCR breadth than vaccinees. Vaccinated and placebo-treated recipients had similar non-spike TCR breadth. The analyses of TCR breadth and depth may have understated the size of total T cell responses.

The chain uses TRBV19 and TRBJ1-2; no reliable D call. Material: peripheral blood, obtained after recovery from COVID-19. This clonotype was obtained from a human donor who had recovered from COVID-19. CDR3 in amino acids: CASSIGRDGSVDGYTF. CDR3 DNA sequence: TGTGCCAGTAGTATAGGCCGAGACGGTTCAGTGGATGGCTACACCTTC. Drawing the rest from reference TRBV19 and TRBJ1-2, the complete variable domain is DGGITQSPKYLFRKEGQNVTLSCEQNLNHDAMYWYRQDPGQGLRLIYYSQIVNDFQKGDIAEGYSVSREKKESFPLTVTSAQKNPTAFYLCASSIGRDGSVDGYTFGSGTRLTVV.